The present T cell receptor (beta chain) was sequenced within a study of cytomegalovirus exposure and HLA in healthy donors. On the study more broadly: The roughly 700 first-cohort repertoires shared a platform with the 130 or so validation repertoires, as reported in a later analysis. Regarding the study as a whole: As confirmed in vitro, three CMV-associated chains were specific for CMV antigens. It was reported that the classifier diagnosed cytomegalovirus status with high specificity and sensitivity in both the original and validation cohorts.

TCRdb's copy holds only in-frame clones and misses some; the assay was immunoSEQ multiplex PCR. The profile covers over 150,000 clones, with just over 85% appearing a single time and approximately 2.2% taken by the ten largest. As to this clone: Antigen specificity is unknown.

The sequence was collected from a human donor in good health. The sequencing input was PBMCs.

CDR3 sequence (DNA): TGCAGCGTTAGAATGGGACAGGGTCTTCCTAACTCCTACAATGAGCAGTTCTTC. Translation gives CSVRMGQGLPNSYNEQFF. V usage is TRBV29-1 and J usage is TRBJ2-1, with 9 bases matching TRBD1. The CDR3 spans 18 residues. Trimming removed 5 bases from V and 0 bases from J; junction bases left unmatched: 14. Germline CDR1 SQVTM, CDR2 ANQGSEA.